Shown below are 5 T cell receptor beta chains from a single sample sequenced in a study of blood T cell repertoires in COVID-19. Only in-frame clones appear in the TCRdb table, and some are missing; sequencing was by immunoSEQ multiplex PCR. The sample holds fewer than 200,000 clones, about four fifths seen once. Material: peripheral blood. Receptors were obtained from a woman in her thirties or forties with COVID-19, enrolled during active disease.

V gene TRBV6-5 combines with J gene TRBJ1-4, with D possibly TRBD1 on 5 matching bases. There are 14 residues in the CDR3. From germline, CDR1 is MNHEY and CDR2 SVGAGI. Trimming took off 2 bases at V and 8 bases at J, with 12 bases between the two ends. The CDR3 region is CASSYLQGREKLFF. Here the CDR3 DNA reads TGTGCCAGCAGTTACCTTCAGGGAAGGGAAAAACTGTTTTTT.

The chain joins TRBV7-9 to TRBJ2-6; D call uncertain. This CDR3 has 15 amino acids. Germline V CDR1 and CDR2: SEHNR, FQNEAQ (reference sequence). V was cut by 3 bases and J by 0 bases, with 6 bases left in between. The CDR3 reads CASSFVLSGANVLTF. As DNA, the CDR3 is TGTGCCAGCAGCTTCGTCCTCTCTGGGGCCAACGTCCTGACTTTC.

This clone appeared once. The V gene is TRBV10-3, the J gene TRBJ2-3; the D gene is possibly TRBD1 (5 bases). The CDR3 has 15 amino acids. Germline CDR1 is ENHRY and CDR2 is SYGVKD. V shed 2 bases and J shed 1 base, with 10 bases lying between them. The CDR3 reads CAISEQGIGTDTQYF. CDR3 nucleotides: TGTGCCATCAGTGAGCAGGGAATTGGCACAGATACGCAGTATTTT.

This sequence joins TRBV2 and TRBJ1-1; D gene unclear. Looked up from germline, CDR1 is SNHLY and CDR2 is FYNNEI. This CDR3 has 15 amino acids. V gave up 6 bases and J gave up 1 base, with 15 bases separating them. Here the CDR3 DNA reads TGTGCCAGCAGGGGCCATTCTCTTGGGAACACTGAAGCTTTCTTT. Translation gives CASRGHSLGNTEAFF.

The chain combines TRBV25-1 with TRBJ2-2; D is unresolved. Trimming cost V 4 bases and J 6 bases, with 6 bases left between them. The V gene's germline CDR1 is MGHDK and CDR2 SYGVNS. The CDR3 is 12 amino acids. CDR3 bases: TGTGCCAGCAGTGCAGCGTCCGGGGAGCTGTTTTTT. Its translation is CASSAASGELFF.